The 13 T cell receptor beta chains listed next were all sequenced from one sample in a study of T cells after yellow fever vaccination. TCRdb analysed the 5' RACE reads with MiXCR anew, one entry per CDR3 protein. Of hundreds of thousands of distinct CDR3 sequences listed, about an eighth are singletons. This specimen was CD4+ T cells sorted from PBMCs, taken 15 days after the yellow fever booster vaccination. These receptors all come from a man aged 18-30 years who received the YFV17D yellow fever vaccine.

The rearrangement joins TRBV7-3 to TRBJ1-1; D not certain. Germline values: CDR1 SGHTA, CDR2 FQGTGA. V was pared by 2 bases and J by 4 bases, with 8 bases between. The CDR3 totals 13 residues. CDR3 residues: CASSLQTGTEAFF. CDR3 in DNA: TGTGCCAGCAGCTTACAGACCGGCACTGAAGCTTTCTTT. Looking up the rest from reference TRBV7-3 and TRBJ1-1 gives the full variable domain: GAGVSQTPSNKVTEKGKYVELRCDPISGHTALYWYRQSLGQGPEFLIYFQGTGAADDSGLPNDRFFAVRPEGSVSTLKIQRTERGDSAVYLCASSLQTGTEAFFGQGTRLTVV.

CDR3 protein: CASSQGWSVGQPQHF. The CDR3 DNA is TGCGCCAGCAGCCAAGGCTGGTCTGTCGGTCAGCCCCAGCATTTT. The chain couples TRBV4-3 to TRBJ1-5; no clear D gene. Germline V gene lookup returns CDR1 LGHNA and CDR2 YSLEER. V lost 1 base to trimming and J lost 6 bases, with 13 bases between them. The CDR3 extends over 15 amino acids.

CDR3 amino acids: CSGQGASYGYTF. The DNA for the CDR3 is TGCAGCGGACAGGGGGCTTCCTATGGCTACACCTTC. The chain links TRBV20-1 to TRBJ1-2, with TRBD1 matching over 11 bases. The CDR3 runs 12 residues. From germline, CDR1 is DFQATT and CDR2 SNEGSKA (reference sequence).

This clonotype was counted only a few times. CDR3 region: CASSLGNLGDTQYF. CDR3 sequence (DNA): TGTGCCAGCAGCTTAGGGAACCTAGGAGATACGCAGTATTTT. The chain has TRBV7-2 and TRBJ2-3; D gene uncertain. The CDR3 spans 14 residues. The V gene lost 1 base and the J gene lost 5 bases, with 10 bases spanning the gap. Germline assignment: CDR1 SGHTA and CDR2 FQGNSA.

This chain uses TRBV12-3 or TRBV12-4 with TRBJ1-4; no reliable D call. This CDR3 has 14 residues. The V gene lost 3 bases and the J gene lost 0 bases, with 5 bases spanning the gap. The CDR3 nucleotides read TGTGCCAGCAGTTTCCGCACAACTAATGAAAAACTGTTTTTT. Residues: CASSFRTTNEKLFF.

The chain joins TRBV6-6 to TRBJ1-2, with 10 nucleotides matching TRBD1. Trimming cost V 7 bases and J 3 bases; bases outside gene matches: 5. Looked up from germline, CDR1 is MNHNY and CDR2 is SVGAGI (reference sequence). CDR3 length: 14 amino acids. The CDR3 nucleotides are TGTGCCAGCAACAGAGGGACAGGGGACTATGGCTACACCTTC. It translates to CASNRGTGDYGYTF.

This clonotype was counted only a few times. Written as DNA, the CDR3 is TGTGCCAGCGGGCTCCGATCGGCTAACTATGGCTACACCTTC. As protein: CASGLRSANYGYTF. The chain combines TRBV11-2 with TRBJ1-2; D unresolved. The length of the CDR3 is 14 residues. Trimming took 8 bases from V and 0 from J, leaving 13 bases between them. Germline V gene data show CDR1 as SGHAT and CDR2 as FQNNGV. Full variable domain (remainder filled in from reference TRBV11-2 and TRBJ1-2): EAGVAQSPRYKIIEKRQSVAFWCNPISGHATLYWYQQILGQGPKLLIQFQNNGVVDDSQLPKDRFSAERLKGVDSTLKIQPAKLEDSAVYLCASGLRSANYGYTFGSGTRLTVV.

This clonotype has ten or more counts. The rearrangement links TRBV5-6 to TRBJ2-7; no definite D call. Germline assignment: CDR1 SGHDT and CDR2 YYEEEE. The V gene lost 1 base and the J gene lost 4 bases, with 6 bases spanning the gap. The CDR3 contains 12 residues. Written as DNA, the CDR3 is TGTGCCAGCAGCTTGAGGGATTACGAGCAGTACTTC. It is translated as CASSLRDYEQYF.

Comments on this clonotype: Sequence at one end of the junction differs from germline and may be a read error. The V gene is TRBV19, the J gene TRBJ2-1; 8 nucleotides agree with TRBD1. Looked up from germline, CDR1 is LNHDA and CDR2 is SQIVND (reference sequence). The CDR3 contains 18 residues. The CDR3 nucleotides read TGTGCCAGTAGTAGGGCAGGGGGCCTCCTCAGCTCCTACAATGAGCAGTCCTTC. Translation: CASSRAGGLLSSYNEQSF.

This rearrangement joins TRBV4-2 to TRBJ1-2, with a possible D match to TRBD1 (5 bases). Deletions cut 3 bases from V and 2 bases from J, with 16 bases between. The germline CDR1 and CDR2 sequences are LGHNA and YNFKEQ. The CDR3 runs 16 residues. Here the CDR3 DNA reads TGTGCCAGCAGCCAGTCTACCACAGGTTCGAACTATGGCTACACCTTC. It specifies CASSQSTTGSNYGYTF.

This clonotype appeared a few times. V and J are TRBV2 and TRBJ2-7; 9 bases line up with TRBD1. The CDR3 is 15 amino acids. The junction had 9 bases not matched to a gene; V was cut back by 8 bases and J by 1 base. Germline V gene data show CDR1 as SNHLY and CDR2 as FYNNEI. The CDR3 DNA reads as TGTGCCAGCTTAAGGGACAGGGAGAAGTCCTACGAGCAGTACGTC. Translated, it gives CASLRDREKSYEQYV.

This clonotype appeared many times. The gene calls are TRBV24-1 and TRBJ1-2; D gene unclear. The germline V gene has CDR1 KGHDR and CDR2 SFDVKD. V lost 3 bases and J lost 0, with 16 bases in between. The CDR3 has 17 amino acids. The CDR3 nucleotides read TGTGCCACCAGTGATGGCAGCGCACCCAAAGCTAACTATGGCTACACCTTC. Its protein product is CATSDGSAPKANYGYTF.

This clonotype was observed many times. The CDR3 DNA reads as TGCGCCAGCTCTCTCGACGGGAACAATCAGCCCCAGCATTTT. This sequence encodes CASSLDGNNQPQHF. The chain has TRBV5-1 and TRBJ1-5, with unresolved D. With 7 bases removed from V and 3 bases from J, the gap between germline ends came to 14 bases. The CDR3 length is 14 residues. Germline CDR1 and CDR2: SGHRS and YFSETQ.